The 31 T cell receptor beta chains in this list originate from one sample, sequenced in a study of blood T cells in healthy people across ages. A sample-barcoded 5' primer and a J-beta primer mix were used in a second PCR of roughly 6 to 12 cycles. TCRdb recomputed calls from the 5' RACE reads with MiXCR, one row per CDR3 protein. The table records 250,000 to 300,000 distinct CDR3 sequences, around 29% of them present only once. Sequenced: blood. Receptors were obtained from a woman in her seventies in good health.

This clonotype was detected a few times. The chain uses TRBV7-9 and TRBJ2-3; D ambiguous. The CDR3 sequence is 13 residues long. Looked up from germline, CDR1 is SEHNR and CDR2 is FQNEAQ (reference sequence). The V end lost 5 bases, the J end lost 5 bases, and 11 bases lay between the germline ends. The CDR3 reads CASSLRHLDTQYF. CDR3 nucleotide sequence: TGTGCCAGCAGCCTAAGACACTTAGATACGCAGTATTTT.

The chain is built from TRBV24-1 and TRBJ2-5; D is undetermined. The DNA end favors TRBJ2-1, so the J call may be wrong. The CDR3 loop spans 12 amino acids. The germline CDR1 and CDR2 sequences are KGHDR and SFDVKD. This chain's CDR3 is CATSDTWNEQFF. The DNA for the CDR3 is TGTGCCACCAGTGATACCTGGAATGAGCAGTTCTTC.

This clonotype was seen more than once but under ten times. The chain is built from TRBV28 and TRBJ2-4; TRBD1 might be the D (6 bases). Germline loops: CDR1 MDHEN, CDR2 SYDVKM. Deletions cut 8 bases from V and 0 bases from J, with 17 bases between. The CDR3 totals 16 residues. The CDR3 here is CASGPSRGLAKNIQYF. The DNA for the CDR3 is TGTGCCAGCGGGCCTAGCAGGGGATTAGCCAAAAACATTCAGTACTTC.

V and J are TRBV20-1 and TRBJ2-3; no clear D gene. Between the trimmed V and J ends, which lost 3 bases and 4 bases, there was a span of 14 bases. The CDR3 length is 14 residues. Germline assignment: CDR1 DFQATT and CDR2 SNEGSKA (reference sequence). As DNA, the CDR3 is TGCAGTGCTAGGGCCGCCACCCCCGCAGATACGCAGTATTTT. This codes for CSARAATPADTQYF.

V and J are TRBV20-1 and TRBJ2-1, with 14 bases matching TRBD2. This CDR3 has 16 residues. Germline CDR1 reads DFQATT; CDR2 reads SNEGSKA (reference sequence). V lost 4 bases and J lost 7; bases outside the gene matches: 9. The CDR3 DNA follows: TGCAGTGCTAAACCGGGACTAGCGGGGGTGGGTAATGAGCAGTTCTTC. Amino acid sequence: CSAKPGLAGVGNEQFF.

V gene TRBV7-2 combines with J gene TRBJ2-7; D is unresolved. V was shortened by 1 base and J by 5 bases, with 9 bases between the two germline ends. The CDR3 consists of 13 residues. Germline CDR1 and CDR2: SGHTA and FQGNSA. The CDR3 sequence: CASSLVFGNEQYF. The CDR3 DNA reads as TGTGCCAGCAGCTTAGTATTTGGAAACGAGCAGTACTTC.

Details on this clonotype: A read error may produce the germline difference seen at one junction end. This sequence joins TRBV27 and TRBJ2-5; D is perhaps TRBD1 (6 bases). Germline V gene data show CDR1 as MNHEY and CDR2 as SMNVEV (reference sequence). This CDR3 spans 15 amino acids. The CDR3 protein is CASSLTQGRGETRYF. Here the CDR3 DNA reads TGTGCCAGCAGTTTAACACAGGGTCGAGGGGAGACCCGGTACTTC.

The V gene is TRBV20-1, the J gene TRBJ1-2; D perhaps matches TRBD1 (5 bases). V lost 3 bases and J 7 bases, leaving 12 bases between the germline ends. In germline, CDR1 is DFQATT, CDR2 SNEGSKA (reference sequence). The length of the CDR3 is 12 residues. CDR3 in DNA: TGCAGTGCTAGGGGGCACGTCTTTGGCTACACCTTC. Its protein product is CSARGHVFGYTF.

V and J are TRBV7-9 and TRBJ2-3; D may be TRBD2 (5 bases). This CDR3 spans 15 amino acids. Trimming stripped 5 bases from V and 5 bases from J, with 17 bases between. Germline V lookup: CDR1 SEHNR, CDR2 FQNEAQ (reference sequence). The CDR3 DNA sequence: TGTGCCAGCAGCCTCCCTCGGGGAGCTATAGATACGCAGTATTTT. It is translated as CASSLPRGAIDTQYF.

This clonotype was detected ten times or more. The chain recombines TRBV29-1 with TRBJ2-5; 7 bases align to TRBD1. The CDR3 has 12 amino acids. Trimming at V came to 7 bases and at J to 4 bases, leaving 6 bases not matched to a gene. CDR1 is SQVTM and CDR2 is ANQGSEA in the germline V gene. The CDR3 sequence is CSATGVSETQYF. The CDR3 region has the DNA TGCAGCGCCACAGGGGTCTCAGAGACCCAGTACTTC.

The gene calls are TRBV28 and TRBJ2-7, with 10 bases lining up with TRBD2. Germline lookup yields CDR1 MDHEN and CDR2 SYDVKM. V trimming: 5 bases; J trimming: 4 bases; junction bases outside the gene matches: 14. CDR3 length equals 17 residues. The CDR3 protein is CASSLLPSAGGPYEQYF. The CDR3 DNA is TGTGCCAGCAGTCTTCTTCCCTCAGCGGGAGGGCCTTACGAGCAGTACTTC.

This rearrangement joins TRBV5-1 to TRBJ2-7; TRBD1 aligns across 9 bases. CDR1 is SGHRS and CDR2 is YFSETQ in the germline V gene. The CDR3 is 12 amino acids. V lost 4 bases to trimming and J lost 8 bases; unmatched junction nucleotides: 4. CDR3 coding DNA: TGCGCCAGCAGCGCCGGACAGGGGAAGCAGTACTTC. Encoded protein: CASSAGQGKQYF. The full variable domain, with the rest looked up from reference TRBV5-1 and TRBJ2-7, is KAGVTQTPRYLIKTRGQQVTLSCSPISGHRSVSWYQQTPGQGLQFLFEYFSETQRNKGNFPGRFSGRQFSNSRSEMNVSTLELGDSALYLCASSAGQGKQYFGPGTRLTVT.

The CDR3 DNA is TGTGCCAGCAGTTGGGGGAACGAGCAGTACTTC. As protein: CASSWGNEQYF. J is TRBJ2-5 and V is TRBV27; D may be TRBD1 or TRBD2 (5 bases each). The J call may be faulty, since TRBJ2-7 better matches the DNA end. The length of the CDR3 is 11 residues. Germline values: CDR1 MNHEY, CDR2 SMNVEV (reference sequence).

The chain employs TRBV9 and TRBJ2-5, with 14 bases aligning to TRBD2. The CDR3 sequence is 16 residues long. Germline V gives CDR1 SGDLS, CDR2 YYNGEE. Trimming removed 3 bases from V and 4 bases from J; junction bases left unmatched: 5. The CDR3 region is CASSAGTSGSLETQYF. CDR3 in DNA: TGTGCCAGCAGCGCTGGGACTAGCGGGAGTTTAGAGACCCAGTACTTC.

This clonotype showed up just a few times. The gene calls are TRBV11-2 and TRBJ2-4; D not certain. V lost 2 bases and J lost 5, with 10 bases in between. Per germline, CDR1 SGHAT and CDR2 FQNNGV. This CDR3 has 14 residues. CDR3: CASSLSGKENIQYF. CDR3 DNA sequence: TGTGCCAGCAGCTTATCAGGCAAAGAAAACATTCAGTACTTC. Full variable domain (outside the CDR3, taken from reference TRBV11-2 and TRBJ2-4): EAGVAQSPRYKIIEKRQSVAFWCNPISGHATLYWYQQILGQGPKLLIQFQNNGVVDDSQLPKDRFSAERLKGVDSTLKIQPAKLEDSAVYLCASSLSGKENIQYFGAGTRLSVL.

CDR3 protein: CASSFTDLGNQPQHF. Written as DNA, the CDR3 is TGTGCCAGCAGCTTTACGGATTTGGGCAATCAGCCCCAGCATTTT. The rearrangement joins TRBV7-2 to TRBJ1-5; no reliable D call. Germline values: CDR1 SGHTA, CDR2 FQGNSA. Trimming cost V 3 bases and J 2 bases, with 11 bases left between them. The CDR3 contains 15 residues.

V usage is TRBV9 and J usage is TRBJ1-4, with a weak D call TRBD1 (5 bases). Germline CDR1 SGDLS, CDR2 YYNGEE. The CDR3 consists of 16 residues. Between the trimmed V and J ends, which lost 4 bases and 0 bases, there was a span of 13 bases. This CDR3 reads CASSSSGGATNEKLFF. The CDR3 DNA sequence: TGTGCCAGCAGCTCCTCCGGGGGGGCAACTAATGAAAAACTGTTTTTT.

The chain combines TRBV6-5 with TRBJ2-5; 10 bases map to TRBD2. The DNA end is more similar to TRBJ2-7, so the J call may be wrong. There are 14 residues in the CDR3. CDR1 is MNHEY and CDR2 is SVGAGI in the germline V gene. CDR3 DNA: TGTGCCAGCAGACAAAAAGCGGGAGGGATCGAGCAGTACTTC. Translation gives CASRQKAGGIEQYF.

CDR3 protein: CASSLFGSGETQYF. The CDR3 DNA sequence: TGCGCCAGCAGCTTGTTCGGGTCAGGAGAGACCCAGTACTTC. V is TRBV5-1 and J is TRBJ2-5, with no clear D. CDR1 and CDR2 (germline): SGHRS, YFSETQ. The germline V and J ends were trimmed by 1 base and 4 bases, with 11 bases remaining between them. This CDR3 spans 14 amino acids.

This clonotype was detected a few times. This chain links TRBV7-6 with TRBJ1-6; 7 nucleotides match TRBD1. The CDR3 runs to 14 residues. The junction had 1 base not matched to a gene; V was cut back by 1 base and J by 7 bases. Germline V gene data show CDR1 as SGHVS and CDR2 as FNYEAQ. The DNA of the CDR3 is TGTGCCAGCAGCTTAGTACAGGGGAATTCACCCCTCCACTTT. It translates to CASSLVQGNSPLHF.

At least ten counts were recorded for this clonotype. The CDR3 loop is CASSQRDRGGYEQYF. DNA of the CDR3: TGCGCCAGCAGCCAGAGGGACAGGGGAGGATACGAGCAGTACTTC. V usage is TRBV4-3 and J usage is TRBJ2-7; the match to TRBD1 covers 10 bases. Germline CDR1 LGHNA, CDR2 YSLEER. V shed 3 bases and J 4 bases; nucleotides not matched to a gene: 6. This CDR3 region has 15 residues.

V and J are TRBV3-1 and TRBJ2-1, with a tentative D call TRBD1 (5 bases). Trimming stripped 4 bases from V and 12 bases from J, with 10 bases between. The CDR3 consists of 11 residues. Germline assignment: CDR1 LGHDT and CDR2 YNNKEL (reference sequence). The CDR3 bases are TGTGCCAGCAGCCGCCAACAGGCGCAGTTCTTC. Residues: CASSRQQAQFF.

This chain links TRBV7-2 with TRBJ2-7; D unclear. Germline lookup yields CDR1 SGHTA and CDR2 FQGNSA. CDR3 size: 14 residues. V lost 1 base to trimming and J lost 1 base, with 8 bases between them. The CDR3 region has the DNA TGTGCCAGCAGCTTAGAGAGTAGTTCCTACGAGCAGTACTTC. This encodes CASSLESSSYEQYF.

V and J are TRBV6-6 and TRBJ2-5; 7 nucleotides align to TRBD2. The DNA end is a closer match to TRBJ2-7, so the J assignment may be wrong. CDR3 length: 14 residues. Germline values: CDR1 MNHNY, CDR2 SVGAGI (reference sequence). The CDR3 coding sequence is TGTGCCAGCAGTTACGAGCGGGGAACCTACGAGCAGTACTTC. This sequence encodes CASSYERGTYEQYF.

The V gene is TRBV10-3, the J gene TRBJ1-4, with 8 bases identical to TRBD1. The CDR3 runs 14 residues. The germline gives CDR1 ENHRY, CDR2 SYGVKD. J lost 5 bases, V lost 5 bases, and 4 bases had no gene match. CDR3 DNA: TGTGCCATCAGTCCCGGACAGGGAAATGAAAAACTGTTTTTT. Translation gives CAISPGQGNEKLFF.

The rearrangement links TRBV29-1 to TRBJ2-2; D perhaps matches TRBD1 (5 bases). V shed 0 bases and J shed 1 base, with 9 bases lying between them. Germline CDR1 SQVTM, CDR2 ANQGSEA. The CDR3 is 15 residues long. The CDR3 region is CSVEDPDKNTGELFF. The DNA for the CDR3 is TGCAGCGTTGAAGATCCGGACAAGAACACCGGGGAGCTGTTTTTT.

The genes are TRBV18 and TRBJ2-5; a possible D gene is TRBD1 (6 bases). The germline V gene has CDR1 KGHSH and CDR2 LQKENI. With 6 bases removed from V and 1 base from J, the gap between germline ends came to 9 bases. The length of the CDR3 is 13 residues. The CDR3 region is CASSAGAQETQYF. In DNA, the CDR3 is TGTGCCAGCTCGGCAGGGGCCCAAGAGACCCAGTACTTC.

This clonotype was observed a few times. This chain uses TRBV10-3 with TRBJ2-1; no definite D call. Trimming removed 0 bases from V and 6 bases from J, with 3 bases in between. The CDR3 covers 12 residues. The V gene's germline CDR1 is ENHRY and CDR2 SYGVKD. The CDR3 DNA follows: TGTGCCATCAGTGAGTCTCCCAATGAGCAGTTCTTC. Amino acid sequence: CAISESPNEQFF.

This clonotype was observed at least ten times. The gene calls are TRBV9 and TRBJ2-6; D is uncertain. V was clipped by 5 bases and J by 4 bases, with 13 bases between them. Germline-derived CDR1 and CDR2 are SGDLS and YYNGEE. The CDR3 loop spans 15 amino acids. The CDR3 reads CASRGSLRGANVLTF. In DNA form, the CDR3 reads TGTGCCAGCAGAGGATCCCTCCGGGGGGCCAACGTCCTGACTTTC.

V is TRBV20-1 and J is TRBJ2-7; 8 bases match TRBD1. Germline CDR1 reads DFQATT; CDR2 reads SNEGSKA (reference sequence). The CDR3 totals 13 residues. In nucleotides, the CDR3 is TGCAGCAACTCACAGGGGGGTCCCTACGAGCAGTACTTC. This sequence encodes CSNSQGGPYEQYF.

This clonotype has just a few counts. One end of the junction is discordant with germline, which a read error may explain. The chain joins TRBV28 to TRBJ1-2, with TRBD1 identical over 11 bases. The CDR3 contains 15 residues. The germline V gene has CDR1 MDHEN and CDR2 SYDVKM. The CDR3 loop is CASSLWSGTGGGYTF. The DNA for the CDR3 is TGTGCCAGCAGCTTATGGTCGGGGACAGGGGGAGGCTACACCTTC.